The 3 T cell receptor beta chains given below trace back to one sample, sequenced in a study of blood T cell repertoires in COVID-19. Assay: immunoSEQ multiplex PCR; the TCRdb copy retains only in-frame clones and omits some. This sample carries fewer than 110,000 clones, 85% to 90% of them seen once, and the ten largest clones take about 3.5%. Sequences were obtained from peripheral blood. These receptors came from a human donor in a cohort sampled during active COVID-19.

The chain links TRBV2 to TRBJ2-7, with 7 bases identical to TRBD1. The CDR3 is 14 residues long. The germline V gene has CDR1 SNHLY and CDR2 FYNNEI. The junction had 5 bases not matched to a gene; V was cut back by 4 bases and J by 2 bases. CDR3 coding DNA: TGTGCCAGCAGTGCCCCCGACAGGGCCTACGAGCAGTACTTC. This encodes CASSAPDRAYEQYF.

In nucleotides, the CDR3 is TGTGCCAGCAGTCGCTATGCGCAGGGTGCCTATGGCTACACCTTC. Protein sequence: CASSRYAQGAYGYTF. The rearrangement links TRBV27 to TRBJ1-2; D is possibly TRBD1 (5 bases). V was trimmed by 5 bases and J by 4 bases, leaving 17 bases between them. This CDR3 region has 15 residues. Germline V gene sequence: CDR1 MNHEY, CDR2 SMNVEV (reference sequence).

This clone occurred a few times. The rearrangement uses TRBV4-2 and TRBJ1-1; D possibly corresponds to TRBD1 (6 bases). V lost 10 bases and J 0 bases, leaving 15 bases between the germline ends. This CDR3 spans 14 amino acids. Per germline, CDR1 LGHNA and CDR2 YNFKEQ. CDR3 DNA sequence: TGTGCCACACTCGGGGGGGCCATGAACACTGAAGCTTTCTTT. Protein: CATLGGAMNTEAFF.